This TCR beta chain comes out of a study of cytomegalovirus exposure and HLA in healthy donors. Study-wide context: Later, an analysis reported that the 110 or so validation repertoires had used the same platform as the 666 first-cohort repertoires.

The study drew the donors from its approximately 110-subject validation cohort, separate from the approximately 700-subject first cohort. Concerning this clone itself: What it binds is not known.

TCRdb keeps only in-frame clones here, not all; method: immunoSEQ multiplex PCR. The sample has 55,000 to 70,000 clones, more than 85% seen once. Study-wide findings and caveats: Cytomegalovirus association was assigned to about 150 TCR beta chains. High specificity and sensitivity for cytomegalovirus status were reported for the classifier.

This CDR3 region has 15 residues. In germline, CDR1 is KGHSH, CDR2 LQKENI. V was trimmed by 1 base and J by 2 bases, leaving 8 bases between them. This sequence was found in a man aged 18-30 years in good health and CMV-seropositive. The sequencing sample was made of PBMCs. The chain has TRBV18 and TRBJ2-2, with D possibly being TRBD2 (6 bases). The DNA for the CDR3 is TGTGCCAGCTCACCACGGGGACTTAACACCGGGGAGCTGTTTTTT. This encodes CASSPRGLNTGELFF. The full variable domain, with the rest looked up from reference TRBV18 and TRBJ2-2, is NAGVMQNPRHLVRRRGQEARLRCSPMKGHSHVYWYRQLPEEGLKFMVYLQKENIIDESGMPKERFSAEFPKEGPSILRIQQVVRGDSAAYFCASSPRGLNTGELFFGEGSRLTVL.